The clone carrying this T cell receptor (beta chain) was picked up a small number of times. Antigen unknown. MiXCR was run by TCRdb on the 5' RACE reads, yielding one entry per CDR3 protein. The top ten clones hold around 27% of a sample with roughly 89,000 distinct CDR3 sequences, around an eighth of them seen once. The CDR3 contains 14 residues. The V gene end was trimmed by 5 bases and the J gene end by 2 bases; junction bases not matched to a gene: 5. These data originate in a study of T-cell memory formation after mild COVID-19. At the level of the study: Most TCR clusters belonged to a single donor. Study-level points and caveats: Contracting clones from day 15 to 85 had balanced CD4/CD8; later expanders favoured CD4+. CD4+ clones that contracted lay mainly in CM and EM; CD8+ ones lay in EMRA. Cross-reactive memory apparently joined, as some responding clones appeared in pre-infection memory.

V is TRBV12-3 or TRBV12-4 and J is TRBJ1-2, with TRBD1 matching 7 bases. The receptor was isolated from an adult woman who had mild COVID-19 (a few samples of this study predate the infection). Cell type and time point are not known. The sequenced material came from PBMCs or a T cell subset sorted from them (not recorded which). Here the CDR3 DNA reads TGTGCCAGCAGTCCGGGGACAGTCAACTATGGCTACACCTTC. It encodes CASSPGTVNYGYTF.